The entry below gives a single T cell receptor beta chain sequence along with its context. The antigen remains unidentified. The authors loaded roughly 200 ng DNA, about 30,000 T cell genomes, into sorted-subset replicate PCRs. Method: immunoSEQ multiplex PCR; TCRdb's copy keeps in-frame clones and lacks some. The data hold under 1,100,000 clones, with roughly 70% observed a single time. CDR3 length: 10 residues. CDR1 and CDR2 from the germline V gene are SGDLS and YYNGEE. Trimming left V 3 bases short and J 7 bases short, with 4 bases between. The sample belongs to a study of shared clonotypes between healthy human individuals. Donors comprised healthy HIV-negative adults lacking recent acute infections or vaccinations. Every contributor of samples was a Caucasian grown-up residing in Nashville, Tennessee. Study conclusions and caveats: Compared with clonotypes that all four donors shared, non-shared clonotypes had lower generation probabilities.

The chain has TRBV9 and TRBJ1-2; D call uncertain. The sample consisted of memory CD4+ T cells sorted from blood. Subset described: CD45RA-negative fraction. This TCR was sampled from a young man in good health. CDR3: CASSGLGYTF. The CDR3 DNA reads TGTGCCAGCAGCGGCCTTGGCTACACCTTC.